Given below is one T cell receptor (beta chain) in context. For the second PCR, which ran for about 6 to 11 cycles, a sample-barcoded 5' primer and a J-beta primer mix were used. One entry per CDR3 protein results from TCRdb running MiXCR on the 5' RACE reads. The table includes 730,000 or so distinct CDR3 sequences, roughly 41% detected once. The sample comes from a study of blood T cells in healthy people across ages. RNA extraction gave at least 5 micrograms of total RNA per sample. Per germline, CDR1 SGHTA and CDR2 FQGNSA. This CDR3 has 16 amino acids. Trimming took 1 base from V and 4 from J; bases not matched to a gene: 6.

This sequence originates from a woman aged 55-69 years in good health. The V and J genes are TRBV7-2 and TRBJ2-7; TRBD2 agrees at 11 bases. The sequencing input was blood. This chain's CDR3 is CASSLVSTSGSYEQYF. The CDR3 DNA follows: TGTGCCAGCAGCTTAGTGAGTACTAGCGGGAGTTACGAGCAGTACTTC.